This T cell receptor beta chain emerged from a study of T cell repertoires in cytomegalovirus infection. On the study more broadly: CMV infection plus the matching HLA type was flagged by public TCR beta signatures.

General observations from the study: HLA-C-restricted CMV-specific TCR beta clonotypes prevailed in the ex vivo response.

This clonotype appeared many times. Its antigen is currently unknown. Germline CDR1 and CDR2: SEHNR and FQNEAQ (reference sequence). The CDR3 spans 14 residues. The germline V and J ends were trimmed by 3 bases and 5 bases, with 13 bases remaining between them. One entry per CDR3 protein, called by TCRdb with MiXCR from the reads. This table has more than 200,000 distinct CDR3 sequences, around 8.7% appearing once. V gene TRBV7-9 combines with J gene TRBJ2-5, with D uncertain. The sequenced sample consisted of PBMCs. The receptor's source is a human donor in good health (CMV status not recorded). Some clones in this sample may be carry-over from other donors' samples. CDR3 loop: CASSFRTSLETQYF. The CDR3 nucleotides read TGTGCCAGCAGCTTCCGGACCTCCCTGGAGACCCAGTACTTC.